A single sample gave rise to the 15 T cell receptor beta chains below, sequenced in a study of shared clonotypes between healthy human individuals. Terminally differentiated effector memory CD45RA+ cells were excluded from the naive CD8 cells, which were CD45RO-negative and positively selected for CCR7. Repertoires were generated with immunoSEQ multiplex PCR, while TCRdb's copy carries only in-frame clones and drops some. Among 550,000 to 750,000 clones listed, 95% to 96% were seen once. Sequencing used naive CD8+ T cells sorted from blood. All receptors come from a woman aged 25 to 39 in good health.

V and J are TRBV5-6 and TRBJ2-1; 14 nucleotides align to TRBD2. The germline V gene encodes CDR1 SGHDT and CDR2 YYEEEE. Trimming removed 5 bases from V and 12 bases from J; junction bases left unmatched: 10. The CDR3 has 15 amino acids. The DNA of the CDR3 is TGTGCCAGCAGTCCGCCCGGGACTAGCGGGAGTAGGCAGTTCTTC. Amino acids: CASSPPGTSGSRQFF.

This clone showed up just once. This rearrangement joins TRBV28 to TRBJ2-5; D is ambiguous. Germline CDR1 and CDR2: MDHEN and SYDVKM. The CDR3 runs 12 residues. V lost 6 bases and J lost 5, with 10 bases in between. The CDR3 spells CASSTGWETQYF. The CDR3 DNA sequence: TGTGCCAGCAGCACCGGATGGGAGACCCAGTACTTC.

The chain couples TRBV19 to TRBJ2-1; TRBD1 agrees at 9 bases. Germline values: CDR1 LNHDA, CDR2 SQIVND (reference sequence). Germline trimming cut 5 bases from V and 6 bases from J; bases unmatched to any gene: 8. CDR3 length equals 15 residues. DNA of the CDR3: TGTGCCAGTAGTGTCACAGGGGGCCGAGCCAATGAGCAGTTCTTC. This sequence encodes CASSVTGGRANEQFF.

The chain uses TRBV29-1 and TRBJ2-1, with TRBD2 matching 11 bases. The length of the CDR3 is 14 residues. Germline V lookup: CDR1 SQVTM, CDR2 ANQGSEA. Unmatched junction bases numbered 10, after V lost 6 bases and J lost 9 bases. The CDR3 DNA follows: TGCAGCGTCGAGACTAGCGGGAATCTGGGTGAGCAGTTCTTC. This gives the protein CSVETSGNLGEQFF.

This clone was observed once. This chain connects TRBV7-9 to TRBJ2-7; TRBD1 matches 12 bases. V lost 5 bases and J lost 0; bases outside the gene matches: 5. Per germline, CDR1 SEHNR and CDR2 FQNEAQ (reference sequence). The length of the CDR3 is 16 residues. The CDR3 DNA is TGTGCCAGCAGCGGAGGGACAGGGGGCGCCTCCTACGAGCAGTACTTC. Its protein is CASSGGTGGASYEQYF.

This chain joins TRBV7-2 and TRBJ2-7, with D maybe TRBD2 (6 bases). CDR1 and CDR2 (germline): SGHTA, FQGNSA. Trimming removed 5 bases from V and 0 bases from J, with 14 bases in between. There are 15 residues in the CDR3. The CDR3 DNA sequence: TGTGCCAGCAGCGTATGGGGGGTTCCCTCCTACGAGCAGTACTTC. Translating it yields CASSVWGVPSYEQYF.

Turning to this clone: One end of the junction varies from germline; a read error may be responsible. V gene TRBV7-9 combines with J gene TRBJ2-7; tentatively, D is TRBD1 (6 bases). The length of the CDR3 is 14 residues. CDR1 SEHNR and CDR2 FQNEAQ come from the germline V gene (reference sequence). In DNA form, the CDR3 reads TGTGCCAGCAGCTCGACCTCTACAGGGACGCCCCCAGACTTC. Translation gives CASSSTSTGTPPDF.

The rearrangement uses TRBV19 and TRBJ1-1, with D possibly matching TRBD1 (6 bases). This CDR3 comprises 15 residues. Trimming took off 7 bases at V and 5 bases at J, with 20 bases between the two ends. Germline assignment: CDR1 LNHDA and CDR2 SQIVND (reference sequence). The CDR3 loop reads CASKVDSLWGTEAFF. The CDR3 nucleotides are TGTGCCAGTAAAGTGGACAGCCTTTGGGGGACTGAAGCTTTCTTT.

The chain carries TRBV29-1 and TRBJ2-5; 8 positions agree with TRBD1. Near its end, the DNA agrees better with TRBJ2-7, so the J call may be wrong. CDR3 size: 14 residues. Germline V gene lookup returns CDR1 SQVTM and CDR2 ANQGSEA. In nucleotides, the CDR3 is TGCAGCGTTGAGTCGTATCAGGGGGCGTACGAGCAGTACTTC. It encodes CSVESYQGAYEQYF.

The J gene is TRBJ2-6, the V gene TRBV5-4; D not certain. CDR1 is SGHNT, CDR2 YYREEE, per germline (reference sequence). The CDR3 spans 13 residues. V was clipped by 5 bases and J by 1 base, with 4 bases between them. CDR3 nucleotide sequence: TGTGCCAGCAGTGTTTCTGGGGCCAACGTCCTGACTTTC. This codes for CASSVSGANVLTF.

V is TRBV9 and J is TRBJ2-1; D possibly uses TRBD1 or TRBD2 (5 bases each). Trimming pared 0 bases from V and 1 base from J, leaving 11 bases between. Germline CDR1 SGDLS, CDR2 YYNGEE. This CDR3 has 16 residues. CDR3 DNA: TGTGCCAGCAGCGTAGACTGGGACGGGTCCTACAATGAGCAGTTCTTC. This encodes CASSVDWDGSYNEQFF.

This CDR3 reads CSVERDFTDTQYF. CDR3 sequence (DNA): TGCAGCGTTGAAAGGGATTTCACAGATACGCAGTATTTT. J is TRBJ2-3 and V is TRBV29-1; no clear D gene. This CDR3 is 13 amino acids long. V lost 2 bases, J lost 2 bases, and 8 bases lay in between. Germline CDR1 and CDR2: SQVTM and ANQGSEA.

CDR3 coding DNA: TGTGCCAGCAGCTTGGCCCCCGGGACTGCCGCCTACAATGAGCAGTTCTTC. As protein: CASSLAPGTAAYNEQFF. The genes are TRBV5-6 and TRBJ2-1; possible D gene TRBD2, 6 bases. Trimming removed 0 bases from V and 2 bases from J, with 15 bases in between. Germline assignment: CDR1 SGHDT and CDR2 YYEEEE. The CDR3 is made up of 17 amino acids.

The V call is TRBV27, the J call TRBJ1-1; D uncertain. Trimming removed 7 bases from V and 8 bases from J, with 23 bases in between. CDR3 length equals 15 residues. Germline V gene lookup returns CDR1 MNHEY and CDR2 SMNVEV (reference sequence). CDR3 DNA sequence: TGTGCCAGCACCGAGAGCCCCGGCGCGGGAGCCGAAGCTTTCTTT. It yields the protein CASTESPGAGAEAFF.

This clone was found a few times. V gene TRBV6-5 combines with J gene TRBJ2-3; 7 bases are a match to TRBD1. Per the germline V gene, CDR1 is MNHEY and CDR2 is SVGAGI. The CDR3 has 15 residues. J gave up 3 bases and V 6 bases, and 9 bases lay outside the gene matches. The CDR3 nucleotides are TGTGCCAGCAGCACAGGGGATGGGGATACAGATACGCAGTATTTT. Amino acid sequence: CASSTGDGDTDTQYF.